This entry lists 21 T cell receptor beta chains sequenced from one sample in a study of cytomegalovirus exposure and HLA in healthy donors. 60 Vbeta and 13 Jbeta primers were used in PCR. The protocol was immunoSEQ multiplex PCR, while the TCRdb copy is restricted to in-frame clones and leaves out a portion. The sample has about 160,000 clones; approximately 86% are singletons. The sample was PBMCs. The receptors derive from a woman aged 18-29 years in good health and CMV-seronegative.

The genes are TRBV10-2 and TRBJ2-5; no clear D. Trimming removed 5 bases from V and 5 bases from J, with 12 bases in between. CDR3 size: 13 residues. Looked up from germline, CDR1 is WSHSY and CDR2 is SAAADI. The CDR3 sequence: CASSPVGPETQYF. The CDR3 bases are TGCGCCAGCAGTCCCGTGGGCCCCGAGACCCAGTACTTC.

The chain combines TRBV9 with TRBJ2-7; no firm D call. Trimming removed 0 bases at V and 2 bases at J, with 9 bases between. The CDR3 spans 14 residues. Germline CDR1 is SGDLS and CDR2 is YYNGEE. The CDR3: CASSVGQLTYEQYF. In DNA, the CDR3 is TGTGCCAGCAGCGTAGGCCAGTTAACCTACGAGCAGTACTTC.

The chain couples TRBV2 to TRBJ2-3; no definite D call. Germline CDR1 SNHLY, CDR2 FYNNEI. Trimming removed 2 bases from V and 6 bases from J, with 6 bases in between. The CDR3 length is 12 residues. This chain's CDR3 is CASSESGDTQYF. Written as DNA, the CDR3 is TGTGCCAGCAGTGAATCGGGTGATACGCAGTATTTT.

The chain uses TRBV18 and TRBJ2-7; 12 nucleotides line up with TRBD1. The germline CDR1 and CDR2 sequences are KGHSH and LQKENI. J was trimmed by 4 bases and V by 5 bases; bases with no gene match: 15. This CDR3 is built from 18 residues. Written as DNA, the CDR3 is TGTGCCAGCTCAGCGGGACAGGGGGCGCGGGCTAGCTCGTACGAGCAGTACTTC. It codes for CASSAGQGARASSYEQYF.

This sequence joins TRBV30 and TRBJ2-7; maybe TRBD2 (7 bases). The CDR3 has 12 amino acids. Germline V gene sequence: CDR1 GTSNPN, CDR2 SVGIG (reference sequence). Between the trimmed V and J ends, which lost 3 bases and 3 bases, there was a span of 9 bases. Here the CDR3 reads CAWRGGGYEQYF. Here the CDR3 DNA reads TGTGCCTGGAGGGGAGGGGGCTACGAGCAGTACTTC.

The gene calls are TRBV5-4 and TRBJ2-1; 9 bases align to TRBD2. The CDR3 extends over 15 amino acids. The V segment lost 5 bases and the J segment 0 bases; nucleotides outside the gene matches: 3. The V gene's germline CDR1 is SGHNT and CDR2 YYREEE (reference sequence). The CDR3 loop reads CASSFSGSSYNEQFF. CDR3 DNA sequence: TGTGCCAGCAGTTTTAGCGGGAGCTCCTACAATGAGCAGTTCTTC.

The chain uses TRBV10-3 and TRBJ1-6, with TRBD1 identical over 8 bases. Germline lookup yields CDR1 ENHRY and CDR2 SYGVKD. The J segment lost 0 bases and the V segment lost 8 bases, leaving 6 bases of the junction unmatched. The CDR3 is 16 amino acids. In DNA, the CDR3 is TGTGCCATCTCCCAGGGGGCGAGCTCCTATAATTCACCCCTCCACTTT. Translating it yields CAISQGASSYNSPLHF.

This chain links TRBV23-1 with TRBJ2-5; a weak D match, TRBD1 (5 bases). TRBV23-1 is annotated as an ORF whose role is uncertain. V lost 8 bases and J lost 4, with 11 bases in between. The CDR3 has 12 amino acids. CDR3 sequence: CASVSDRETQYF. The CDR3 DNA follows: TGCGCCAGCGTCAGCGACAGAGAGACCCAGTACTTC.

The chain joins TRBV5-5 to TRBJ1-6, with a weak D call TRBD1 (6 bases). The germline V gene has CDR1 SGHKS and CDR2 YYEKEE (reference sequence). This CDR3 is built from 16 residues. Trimming cost V 5 bases and J 4 bases, with 16 bases left between them. The CDR3: CASSFDRWTYNSPLHF. Here the CDR3 DNA reads TGTGCCAGCAGTTTTGACAGGTGGACTTATAATTCACCCCTCCACTTT.

This chain connects TRBV7-2 to TRBJ1-3; D possibly corresponds to TRBD1 (5 bases). The V gene lost 5 bases and the J gene lost 8 bases, with 22 bases spanning the gap. The CDR3 contains 16 residues. Per the germline V gene, CDR1 is SGHTA and CDR2 is FQGNSA. The CDR3 DNA reads as TGTGCCAGCAGCATTTACAGAAATTGGGGGGAAGACACCATATATTTT. It yields the protein CASSIYRNWGEDTIYF.

This chain joins TRBV27 and TRBJ2-7, with D possibly being TRBD1 (6 bases). The germline V gene has CDR1 MNHEY and CDR2 SMNVEV (reference sequence). The CDR3 length is 13 residues. V lost 6 bases and J lost 1, with 10 bases in between. DNA of the CDR3: TGTGCCAGCAGGGACAGAGGGTCCTACGAGCAGTACTTC. Its translation: CASRDRGSYEQYF.

The chain recombines TRBV29-1 with TRBJ1-1; a weak D match, TRBD1 (5 bases). Germline V CDR1 and CDR2: SQVTM, ANQGSEA. This CDR3 comprises 11 residues. The CDR3 nucleotides read TGCAGTGGGGTCCGGGGGACTGAAGCTTTCTTT. Translating gives CSGVRGTEAFF. Variable domain in full (rest from reference TRBV29-1 and TRBJ1-1): SAVISQKPSRDICQRGTSLTIQCQVDSQVTMMFWYRQQPGQSLTLIATANQGSEATYESGFVIDKFPISRPNLTFSTLTVSNMSPEDSSIYLCSGVRGTEAFFGQGTRLTVV.

This clone was seen a few times. This chain uses TRBV19 with TRBJ1-2, with 8 bases that match TRBD1. CDR1 LNHDA and CDR2 SQIVND come from the germline V gene (reference sequence). V gave up 3 bases and J gave up 7 bases; unmatched junction bases: 7. There are 14 residues in the CDR3. The CDR3 region is CASSMRQGLSGYTF. DNA for the CDR3: TGTGCCAGTAGTATGCGACAGGGGTTGAGTGGCTACACCTTC.

Regarding this clone: The sample has other DNA sequences that encode this CDR3 too. The chain links TRBV30 to TRBJ2-1; tentatively, D is TRBD2 (6 bases). This CDR3 has 11 amino acids. V shed 0 bases and J shed 9 bases, with 6 bases lying between them. CDR1 GTSNPN and CDR2 SVGIG come from the germline V gene (reference sequence). The CDR3 spells CAWSVGGEQFF. The DNA of the CDR3 is TGTGCCTGGAGTGTGGGGGGTGAGCAGTTCTTC. The full variable domain, with the rest looked up from reference TRBV30 and TRBJ2-1, is SQTIHQWPATLVQPVGSPLSLECTVEGTSNPNLYWYRQAAGRGLQLLFYSVGIGQISSEVPQNLSASRPQDRQFILSSKKLLLSDSGFYLCAWSVGGEQFFGPGTRLTVL.

The chain is built from TRBV4-2 and TRBJ2-7; 8 bases map to TRBD2. V was clipped by 3 bases and J by 7 bases; unmatched bases: 8. Germline V gene lookup returns CDR1 LGHNA and CDR2 YNFKEQ. The CDR3 is 14 residues long. The CDR3 nucleotides are TGTGCCAGCAGCCAGCCCGGGACTAGGCCTGAGCAGTACTTC. Translated: CASSQPGTRPEQYF.

V and J are TRBV28 and TRBJ2-3; maybe TRBD1 (7 bases). V lost 6 bases, J lost 1 base, and 17 bases lay in between. This CDR3 spans 16 amino acids. Germline loops: CDR1 MDHEN, CDR2 SYDVKM. The CDR3 region has the DNA TGTGCCAGCAGCGTCGAGCAGGGGGGTGGCACAGATACGCAGTATTTT. Protein product: CASSVEQGGGTDTQYF.

This chain connects TRBV7-9 to TRBJ1-2; unclear D gene. Looked up from germline, CDR1 is SEHNR and CDR2 is FQNEAQ (reference sequence). The V end was cut by 6 bases, the J end by 4 bases, with 15 bases between. The CDR3 consists of 14 residues. DNA for the CDR3: TGTGCCAGCAGTACTCAGGCTTTGGCCTATGGCTACACCTTC. Its protein product is CASSTQALAYGYTF.

The chain couples TRBV30 to TRBJ2-7, with 7 positions matching TRBD2. J lost 0 bases, V lost 2 bases, and 4 bases had no gene match. The germline CDR1 and CDR2 sequences are GTSNPN and SVGIG (reference sequence). The length of the CDR3 is 14 residues. CDR3 sequence reads: CAWSRDYSSYEQYF. CDR3 in DNA: TGTGCCTGGAGTCGGGACTACAGCTCCTACGAGCAGTACTTC.

The chain uses TRBV7-2 and TRBJ2-1; possibly TRBD1 for D (5 bases). There are 15 residues in the CDR3. V lost 3 bases and J 4 bases, leaving 13 bases between the germline ends. Germline CDR1 SGHTA, CDR2 FQGNSA. This CDR3 reads CASSLETAEYNEQFF. In nucleotides, the CDR3 is TGTGCCAGCAGCTTGGAGACAGCAGAGTACAATGAGCAGTTCTTC.

This chain links TRBV6-5 with TRBJ2-1; 11 bases map to TRBD2. J lost 9 bases, V lost 2 bases, and 9 bases had no gene match. Germline lookup yields CDR1 MNHEY and CDR2 SVGAGI. The CDR3 totals 16 residues. The CDR3 loop is CASSYELAGVSGEQFF. As DNA, the CDR3 is TGTGCCAGCAGTTACGAACTAGCGGGGGTCTCCGGTGAGCAGTTCTTC.

This clone has a handful of counts. This chain links TRBV6-5 with TRBJ2-2; D is unresolved. The germline gives CDR1 MNHEY, CDR2 SVGAGI. The CDR3 extends over 12 amino acids. Trimming shortened V by 7 bases and J by 2 bases, and 5 bases separated the two germline ends. The CDR3 nucleotides read TGTGCCAGCACAGGCAACACCGGGGAGCTGTTTTTT. Protein sequence: CASTGNTGELFF.